These T cell receptor beta chains were read from a single sample in a study of blood T cell repertoires in COVID-19. Sequencing was performed with immunoSEQ multiplex PCR; in TCRdb, only in-frame clones are kept and a portion is missing. The table shows 60,000 to 70,000 clones, with about 76% occurring only once. The sample was peripheral blood. These receptors came from a woman aged 80 or over with acute or convalescent COVID-19. Both conserved end residues are part of each CDR3. The D gene is left open where the match is weak. Clone size appears in some rows only: once, few, many, or a class for an expanded clone.

D	V	J	size	DNA	CDR3
.	TRBV11-1	TRBJ2-7	few	TGTGCCAGCAGCTTATACGGTAGCGGATACTACGAGCAGTACTTC	CASSLYGSGYYEQYF
.	TRBV3-1/TRBV3-2	TRBJ2-7	many	TGTGCCAGCAGCCAGCCCGGACGAGCGGGTTACGAGCAGTACTTC	CASSQPGRAGYEQYF
.	TRBV11-1	TRBJ1-1	few	TGTGCCAGCAGCCCCCGAGCGACTGAAGCTTTCTTT	CASSPRATEAFF
.	TRBV5-6	TRBJ1-6	.	TGTGCCAGCAGCTCTAAGGGGGTAGATTCACCCCTCCACTTT	CASSSKGVDSPLHF
TRBD1	TRBV7-3	TRBJ2-1	.	TGTGCCAGCAGCAACGGACAGGGATGGAATGAGCAGTTCTTC	CASSNGQGWNEQFF
TRBD2	TRBV2	TRBJ2-3	few	TGTGCCAGCAGGGCCTGGACTAGCGGGACGGCAGATACGCAGTATTTT	CASRAWTSGTADTQYF
.	TRBV29-1	TRBJ2-5	few	TGCAGCGTTGGACAGGTCCGGGCCCAGTACTTC	CSVGQVRAQYF
TRBD1	TRBV7-9	TRBJ1-2	.	TGTGCCAGCAGCTCCTACAGGGGAGCTTCGATGGATTTACAAGGGACCTTC	CASSSYRGASMDLQGTF
.	TRBV15	TRBJ2-1	.	TGTGCCACCAGCAGCCTCCGGGATTCGGGGAATGAGCAGTTCTTC	CATSSLRDSGNEQFF
.	TRBV5-1	TRBJ1-1	.	TGCGCCAGCAGAGCGGGACACCAGAACACTGAAGCTTTCTTT	CASRAGHQNTEAFF
TRBD1	TRBV29-1	TRBJ1-2	.	TGCAGCGTCGGGGACAGGGGCCGGTATGGCTACACCTTC	CSVGDRGRYGYTF
.	TRBV4-3	TRBJ2-5	.	TGCGCCAGCAGCCAAGCCCTACAGGAACGGGAGACCCAGTACTTC	CASSQALQERETQYF
.	TRBV14	TRBJ1-2	.	TGTGCCAGCAGATTATCGGGGAACTATGGCTACACCTTC	CASRLSGNYGYTF
.	TRBV10-3	TRBJ2-7	.	TGTGCCATCAGATCTAGCGACTTGAACTACGAGCAGTACTTC	CAIRSSDLNYEQYF
.	TRBV6-6	TRBJ1-4	once	TGTGCCAGCAGCAACAGGGTTAGTGAAAAACTGTTTTTT	CASSNRVSEKLFF
.	TRBV6-5	TRBJ2-2	.	TGTGCCAGCAGTAACCGGGGGACGAACACCGGGGAGCTGTTTTTT	CASSNRGTNTGELFF
.	TRBV28	TRBJ2-5	once	TGTGCCAGCAGCCTCCAAGAGACCCAGTACTTC	CASSLQETQYF
.	TRBV2	TRBJ1-1	.	TGTGCCAGCAACACCTTCGCTGAAGCTTTCTTT	CASNTFAEAFF
.	TRBV5-1	TRBJ2-2	.	TGCGCCAGCAGCTTGGTGCCGGGGATAAACTCCGGGGAGCTGTTTTTT	CASSLVPGINSGELFF
.	TRBV11-3	TRBJ2-3	few	TGTGCCAGCAGTCCAAGCGGGAGCACAGATACGCAGTATTTT	CASSPSGSTDTQYF